This passage covers 21 T cell receptor beta chains from one sample sequenced in a study of blood T cell repertoires in COVID-19. Some clones are missing from TCRdb's copy, which holds only in-frame ones; the method was immunoSEQ multiplex PCR. The table includes 100,000 to 150,000 clones, 65% to 85% detected once. Sequenced: peripheral blood. The receptors come from a woman in her 70s with acute or convalescent COVID-19.

This clone was recorded once. The chain has TRBV19 and TRBJ1-4; D might be TRBD1 (6 bases). CDR3 size: 15 residues. Germline assignment: CDR1 LNHDA and CDR2 SQIVND (reference sequence). The germline V and J ends were trimmed by 3 bases and 4 bases, with 12 bases remaining between them. The CDR3 nucleotides are TGTGCCAGTAGTATCTTTTGGACAGATAATGAAAAACTGTTTTTT. Translating it yields CASSIFWTDNEKLFF.

This clone was counted between two and nine times. The chain carries TRBV18 and TRBJ1-2; 8 nucleotides agree with TRBD1. V shed 8 bases, J shed 3 bases, and the junction held 8 bases outside the gene matches. The CDR3 sequence is 14 residues long. In germline, CDR1 is KGHSH, CDR2 LQKENI. The CDR3 loop is CASEAGGQDYGYTF. CDR3 sequence (DNA): TGTGCCAGCGAAGCAGGGGGCCAGGACTATGGCTACACCTTC.

The chain has TRBV7-2 and TRBJ2-7; perhaps TRBD2 as D (6 bases). Germline values: CDR1 SGHTA, CDR2 FQGNSA. Trimming removed 0 bases at V and 1 base at J, with 7 bases between. The CDR3 consists of 14 residues. The CDR3 nucleotides are TGTGCCAGCAGCTTAGCGGGACTTTCCTACGAGCAGTACTTC. This sequence encodes CASSLAGLSYEQYF.

This chain joins TRBV5-1 and TRBJ1-2; perhaps TRBD1 as D (6 bases). The CDR3 is 15 residues long. With 4 bases removed from V and 3 bases from J, the gap between germline ends came to 16 bases. CDR1 is SGHRS, CDR2 YFSETQ, per germline. CDR3 DNA: TGCGCCAGCAGCCCCGGTGCAGGGGAGCACTATGGCTACACCTTC. Translated: CASSPGAGEHYGYTF.

The chain joins TRBV9 to TRBJ1-4; the D is unclear. The CDR3 covers 16 residues. Trimming stripped 4 bases from V and 2 bases from J, with 15 bases between. CDR1 and CDR2 from the germline V gene are SGDLS and YYNGEE. CDR3 amino acids: CASSPGGSNTNEKLFF. CDR3 in DNA: TGTGCCAGCAGCCCGGGAGGCTCTAACACTAATGAAAAACTGTTTTTT.

This chain links TRBV30 with TRBJ1-5; 7 bases line up with TRBD1. V lost 0 bases and J lost 3; bases outside the gene matches: 8. There are 16 residues in the CDR3. Germline CDR1 is GTSNPN and CDR2 is SVGIG (reference sequence). CDR3: CAWSVGGSRTNQPQHF. The DNA of the CDR3 is TGTGCCTGGAGTGTAGGGGGCAGCCGAACCAATCAGCCCCAGCATTTT.

The genes are TRBV16 and TRBJ1-2; no definite D call. Germline CDR1 reads KGHSY; CDR2 reads FQNENV. Between the trimmed V and J ends, which lost 2 bases and 8 bases, there was a span of 12 bases. This CDR3 spans 13 amino acids. CDR3 amino acids: CASSQLLTGGYTF. CDR3 DNA: TGTGCCAGCAGCCAACTCCTGACTGGGGGCTACACCTTC.

In its sample, this clone was seen a few times. The V call is TRBV24-1, the J call TRBJ1-2; a weak D match, TRBD1 (5 bases). The germline V and J ends were trimmed by 3 bases and 4 bases, with 8 bases remaining between them. This CDR3 has 13 residues. Per the germline V gene, CDR1 is KGHDR and CDR2 is SFDVKD. The CDR3 nucleotides read TGTGCCACCAGTGATACAGGCCTCTATGGCTACACCTTC. Translated, it gives CATSDTGLYGYTF.

This rearrangement joins TRBV19 to TRBJ2-7; 9 bases match TRBD1. Germline V gives CDR1 LNHDA, CDR2 SQIVND (reference sequence). Losses at the gene ends were 5 bases for V and 4 bases for J; bases not matched to a gene: 9. The CDR3 length is 15 residues. CDR3 sequence (DNA): TGTGCCAGTAGTGTGGGACAGGGAAGAGGATACGAGCAGTACTTC. Translated: CASSVGQGRGYEQYF. The variable domain in full, completed from reference TRBV19 and TRBJ2-7, reads DGGITQSPKYLFRKEGQNVTLSCEQNLNHDAMYWYRQDPGQGLRLIYYSQIVNDFQKGDIAEGYSVSREKKESFPLTVTSAQKNPTAFYLCASSVGQGRGYEQYFGPGTRLTVT.

This chain connects TRBV6-4 to TRBJ2-3; 9 positions agree with TRBD2. V gave up 3 bases and J gave up 4 bases; unmatched junction bases: 17. The CDR3 runs 19 residues. Germline V CDR1 and CDR2: MRHNA, SNTAGT. In nucleotides, the CDR3 is TGTGCCAGCAGTGAGATGGGCGGCGGGGGGGCCAGATCCGCAGATACGCAGTATTTT. This encodes CASSEMGGGGARSADTQYF.

CDR3 region: CASSTRREETQYF. The DNA of the CDR3 is TGTGCCAGCAGCACCCGGAGGGAAGAGACCCAGTACTTC. The chain recombines TRBV7-2 with TRBJ2-5, with D perhaps TRBD2 (6 bases). Germline V gives CDR1 SGHTA, CDR2 FQGNSA. The V gene lost 5 bases and the J gene lost 3 bases, with 10 bases spanning the gap. The CDR3 runs to 13 residues.

The J gene is TRBJ1-4, the V gene TRBV9; D uncertain. Trimming pared 4 bases from V and 1 base from J, leaving 11 bases between. CDR3 length: 15 amino acids. CDR1 and CDR2 (germline): SGDLS, YYNGEE. The CDR3: CASSKVLGTNEKLFF. CDR3 nucleotide sequence: TGTGCCAGCAGCAAAGTTCTAGGAACTAATGAAAAACTGTTTTTT. Full variable domain (remainder filled in from reference TRBV9 and TRBJ1-4): DSGVTQTPKHLITATGQRVTLRCSPRSGDLSVYWYQQSLDQGLQFLIQYYNGEERAKGNILERFSAQQFPDLHSELNLSSLELGDSALYFCASSKVLGTNEKLFFGSGTQLSVL.

The rearrangement links TRBV11-2 to TRBJ2-3; unclear D gene. Germline CDR1 is SGHAT and CDR2 is FQNNGV. This CDR3 spans 14 amino acids. Trimming took 1 base from V and 8 from J, leaving 13 bases between them. The CDR3 DNA sequence: TGTGCCAGCAGCTTAGGGGCCGGTGGTGGTACGCAGTATTTT. This encodes CASSLGAGGGTQYF.

This clone was counted only a few times. The chain is built from TRBV3-1 (or the pseudogene TRBV3-2) and TRBJ1-1, with D tentatively TRBD1 (5 bases). Germline V gene sequence: CDR1 LGHDT, CDR2 YNNKEL (reference sequence). V lost 1 base and J lost 8, with 11 bases in between. This CDR3 comprises 13 residues. Here the CDR3 DNA reads TGTGCCAGCAGCCAAGCCCAGGAGGGGGAAGCTTTCTTT. This gives the protein CASSQAQEGEAFF.

The genes are TRBV19 and TRBJ1-2; tentative D call: TRBD1 (6 bases). The CDR3 contains 14 residues. CDR1 LNHDA and CDR2 SQIVND come from the germline V gene (reference sequence). The germline V and J ends were trimmed by 7 bases and 4 bases, with 16 bases remaining between them. The CDR3 protein is CASTADSLLYGYTF. CDR3 sequence (DNA): TGTGCCAGTACCGCGGACAGTCTACTCTATGGCTACACCTTC. The variable domain in full, completed from reference TRBV19 and TRBJ1-2, reads DGGITQSPKYLFRKEGQNVTLSCEQNLNHDAMYWYRQDPGQGLRLIYYSQIVNDFQKGDIAEGYSVSREKKESFPLTVTSAQKNPTAFYLCASTADSLLYGYTFGSGTRLTVV.

This rearrangement joins TRBV5-6 to TRBJ1-1, with 8 bases identical to TRBD1. CDR3 length equals 13 residues. V trimming: 1 base; J trimming: 5 bases; junction bases outside the gene matches: 1. Germline CDR1 reads SGHDT; CDR2 reads YYEEEE. The CDR3 spells CASSLQGATEAFF. For the CDR3, the DNA is TGTGCCAGCAGCTTGCAGGGGGCGACTGAAGCTTTCTTT.

V usage is TRBV3-1 (or the pseudogene TRBV3-2) and J usage is TRBJ1-2; 9 bases are a match to TRBD1. CDR1 and CDR2 from the germline V gene are LGHDT and YNNKEL (reference sequence). This CDR3 is 15 amino acids long. The V segment lost 3 bases and the J segment 5 bases; nucleotides outside the gene matches: 7. CDR3 region: CASSQDTGTGYGYTF. CDR3 in DNA: TGTGCCAGCAGCCAGGACACCGGGACAGGGTATGGCTACACCTTC.

This chain links TRBV7-4 with TRBJ1-5, with D possibly matching TRBD1 (6 bases). The CDR3 has 18 residues. CDR1 and CDR2 from the germline V gene are SGHVT and SQSDAQ. The germline V and J ends were trimmed by 2 bases and 6 bases, with 23 bases remaining between them. Here the CDR3 DNA reads TGTGCCAGCAGCTTAAATTGCGGAGGAAGGACAGAGGGTCAGCCCCAGCATTTT. Amino acid sequence: CASSLNCGGRTEGQPQHF.

This sequence joins TRBV10-3 and TRBJ2-5; weak D call: TRBD1 (6 bases). The ends were cut back, 6 bases at V and 4 bases at J, with 12 bases in the middle. The CDR3 loop spans 13 amino acids. Germline CDR1 is ENHRY and CDR2 is SYGVKD. CDR3 residues: CAIRDSGVETQYF. The CDR3 DNA is TGTGCCATCAGGGACAGTGGCGTAGAGACCCAGTACTTC.

The chain has TRBV15 and TRBJ1-2; possibly TRBD1 for D (6 bases). CDR3 length equals 13 residues. Looked up from germline, CDR1 is LNHNV and CDR2 is YYDKDF (reference sequence). Trimming took off 1 base at V and 6 bases at J, with 9 bases between the two ends. DNA of the CDR3: TGTGCCACCAGCAGAGTACAGGGCGATGGCTACACCTTC. This codes for CATSRVQGDGYTF.

The V call is TRBV11-2, the J call TRBJ2-4, with 8 bases that match TRBD1. Germline CDR1 reads SGHAT; CDR2 reads FQNNGV. With V trimmed by 6 bases and J by 9 bases, 10 bases remained unmatched. This CDR3 has 14 residues. The CDR3 reads CASSFNTGGGIQYF. The CDR3, as DNA: TGTGCCAGCAGTTTCAACACAGGGGGTGGCATTCAGTACTTC.